One sample yielded the 17 T cell receptor beta chains listed below, sequenced in a study of shared clonotypes between healthy human individuals. Sequenced by immunoSEQ multiplex PCR; TCRdb stores in-frame clones only, minus some. This table has about 800,000 clones, around 96% appearing once. The naive CD8 population came from CD45RO-negative cells selected for CCR7, without terminally differentiated effector memory CD45RA+ cells. The material sequenced was naive CD8+ T cells sorted from blood. The receptors derive from a man in his thirties or forties in good health.

Concerning this clone itself: This same CDR3 is encoded by further DNA sequences in the sample. The chain carries TRBV15 and TRBJ2-7; D possibly corresponds to TRBD2 (6 bases). V lost 5 bases and J lost 1, with 6 bases in between. CDR1 LNHNV and CDR2 YYDKDF come from the germline V gene (reference sequence). This CDR3 has 12 residues. The CDR3 here is CATSAGSYEQYF. The CDR3, as DNA: TGTGCCACCAGCGCGGGATCCTACGAGCAGTACTTC.

The chain combines TRBV7-2 with TRBJ2-1, with 8 nucleotides matching TRBD1. This CDR3 comprises 13 residues. Germline CDR1 reads SGHTA; CDR2 reads FQGNSA. J was trimmed by 15 bases and V by 3 bases; bases with no gene match: 10. CDR3 protein: CASSFGPDRGPFF. The CDR3 DNA sequence: TGTGCCAGCAGCTTTGGGCCCGACAGGGGTCCGTTCTTC.

V is TRBV30 and J is TRBJ2-1; the D gene is possibly TRBD2 (5 bases). V lost 8 bases and J lost 5, with 19 bases in between. The CDR3 loop spans 14 amino acids. Germline V gene lookup returns CDR1 GTSNPN and CDR2 SVGIG (reference sequence). CDR3 protein: CAATRSPGNNEQFF. The CDR3 region has the DNA TGTGCCGCTACTAGAAGCCCTGGTAACAATGAGCAGTTCTTC.

The rearrangement links TRBV2 to TRBJ2-1, with a tentative D call TRBD1 (5 bases). The CDR3 extends over 11 amino acids. Germline CDR1 is SNHLY and CDR2 is FYNNEI. Deletions cut 8 bases from V and 9 bases from J, with 11 bases between. The CDR3 reads CASPVGAEQFF. Written as DNA, the CDR3 is TGTGCCAGCCCTGTTGGGGCTGAGCAGTTCTTC.

The chain is built from TRBV11-1 and TRBJ2-7; D possibly matches TRBD1 or TRBD2 (5 bases each). Germline V gene sequence: CDR1 SGHAT, CDR2 FQDESV (reference sequence). V was cut by 2 bases and J by 2 bases, with 16 bases left in between. The CDR3 length is 16 residues. CDR3 coding DNA: TGTGCCAGCAGCTTATCGGGGACCGCCTACGCCTACGAGCAGTACTTC. Its translation: CASSLSGTAYAYEQYF.

This chain uses TRBV27 with TRBJ2-7; 8 positions match TRBD2. The CDR3 covers 15 residues. Trimming removed 5 bases from V and 4 bases from J; junction bases left unmatched: 10. CDR1 MNHEY and CDR2 SMNVEV come from the germline V gene (reference sequence). The CDR3 spells CASSKPGRAGYEQYF. The CDR3 DNA is TGTGCCAGCAGTAAGCCCGGGAGGGCCGGGTACGAGCAGTACTTC.

The chain couples TRBV13 to TRBJ2-7; D remains unclear. The CDR3 covers 15 residues. Germline V CDR1 and CDR2: PRHDT, FYEKMQ (reference sequence). Trimming cost V 0 bases and J 3 bases, with 12 bases left between them. CDR3: CASSLGPGSHYEQYF. DNA of the CDR3: TGTGCCAGCAGCTTAGGGCCAGGATCCCACTACGAGCAGTACTTC.

The CDR3 DNA follows: TGTGCCTGGAGCCACGGGGATTCCTACGAGCAGTACTTC. It is translated as CAWSHGDSYEQYF. The J gene is TRBJ2-7, the V gene TRBV30; D possibly corresponds to TRBD2 (5 bases). The CDR3 loop spans 13 amino acids. CDR1 is GTSNPN and CDR2 is SVGIG in the germline V gene (reference sequence). Trimming cost V 3 bases and J 1 base, with 10 bases left between them.

Of note for this clone: This sample also contains other DNA sequences that code for the same CDR3. The rearrangement joins TRBV29-1 to TRBJ1-1; D unclear. Germline V gives CDR1 SQVTM, CDR2 ANQGSEA. V gave up 4 bases and J gave up 4 bases, with 4 bases separating them. The CDR3 has 10 amino acids. CDR3 DNA: TGCAGCGTTGGGGGCACTGAAGCTTTCTTT. Residues: CSVGGTEAFF.

This clone was observed once. The V call is TRBV7-9, the J call TRBJ2-5; D perhaps matches TRBD2 (5 bases). V lost 5 bases and J 3 bases, leaving 16 bases between the germline ends. Germline assignment: CDR1 SEHNR and CDR2 FQNEAQ (reference sequence). This CDR3 spans 15 amino acids. The CDR3 loop reads CASSKPLPGEETQYF. CDR3 bases: TGTGCCAGCAGCAAACCGTTGCCCGGGGAAGAGACCCAGTACTTC. Based on the CDR3 plus reference TRBV7-9 and TRBJ2-5, the full variable domain is DTGVSQNPRHKITKRGQNVTFRCDPISEHNRLYWYRQTLGQGPEFLTYFQNEAQLEKSRLLSDRFSAERPKGSFSTLEIQRTEQGDSAMYLCASSKPLPGEETQYFGPGTRLLVL.

The V and J genes are TRBV7-9 and TRBJ2-7; the match to TRBD2 covers 12 bases. Germline V lookup: CDR1 SEHNR, CDR2 FQNEAQ (reference sequence). This CDR3 spans 18 amino acids. V dropped 3 bases and J dropped 6; count of bases not matched to a gene: 15. The CDR3 loop reads CASSFGASGRARQSEQYF. As DNA, the CDR3 is TGTGCCAGCAGCTTCGGGGCTAGCGGGAGGGCCCGTCAGTCCGAGCAGTACTTC.

This rearrangement joins TRBV11-2 to TRBJ2-1; no firm D call. Trimming cost V 7 bases and J 10 bases, with 14 bases left between them. The CDR3 contains 12 residues. Germline CDR1 is SGHAT and CDR2 is FQNNGV. The CDR3 reads CASTLMTGEQFF. CDR3 coding DNA: TGTGCCAGCACCCTAATGACCGGGGAGCAGTTCTTC.

Notes on this clone: Mismatch with germline at one junction end may stem from a read error. The chain combines TRBV19 with TRBJ1-5; possibly TRBD1 for D (5 bases). Germline CDR1 LNHDA, CDR2 SQIVND (reference sequence). The CDR3 loop spans 12 amino acids. The CDR3, as DNA: TGCCCCAACCACAGGCTCAATCAGCCCCAGCATTTT. It yields the protein CPNHRLNQPQHF. The whole variable domain, filled in from reference TRBV19 and TRBJ1-5, reads DGGITQSPKYLFRKEGQNVTLSCEQNLNHDAMYWYRQDPGQGLRLIYYSQIVNDFQKGDIAEGYSVSREKKESFPLTVTSAQKNPTAFYLCPNHRLNQPQHFGDGTRLSIL.

With regard to this clone: Compared with germline, one end of the junction differs, possibly owing to a read error. The V call is TRBV7-7, the J call TRBJ2-1; the match to TRBD2 covers 12 bases. CDR3 length: 17 amino acids. Germline CDR1 SSHAT, CDR2 FNYEAQ (reference sequence). The CDR3 region is CASSLRPTSGSINEQFF. The CDR3 DNA reads TGTGCTAGCAGCTTACGCCCGACTAGCGGGAGTATCAATGAGCAGTTCTTC.

V and J are TRBV15 and TRBJ2-7; D gene unclear. Trimming removed 7 bases from V and 5 bases from J, with 15 bases in between. Germline V CDR1 and CDR2: LNHNV, YYDKDF (reference sequence). The CDR3 spans 13 residues. CDR3 in DNA: TGTGCCACCACCCCAGAAGGGTGGGACGAGCAGTACTTC. This gives the protein CATTPEGWDEQYF. The variable domain in full, with the rest retrieved from reference TRBV15 and TRBJ2-7, is DAMVIQNPRYQVTQFGKPVTLSCSQTLNHNVMYWYQQKSSQAPKLLFHYYDKDFNNEADTPDNFQSRRPNTSFCFLDIRSPGLGDTAMYLCATTPEGWDEQYFGPGTRLTVT.

J is TRBJ2-7 and V is TRBV19; 12 bases line up with TRBD2. Per the germline V gene, CDR1 is LNHDA and CDR2 is SQIVND (reference sequence). CDR3 length: 15 residues. The V gene end was trimmed by 6 bases and the J gene end by 2 bases; junction bases not matched to a gene: 5. CDR3 residues: CASSATSGSAYEQYF. The CDR3 bases are TGTGCCAGTAGCGCGACTAGCGGGAGCGCCTACGAGCAGTACTTC.

This clone was seen once. The chain employs TRBV14 and TRBJ2-7, with unresolved D. This CDR3 is 16 amino acids long. Trimming cost V 0 bases and J 2 bases, with 14 bases left between them. Germline CDR1 SGHDN, CDR2 FVKESK. CDR3 in amino acids: CASSQDYGLTAYEQYF. The CDR3, as DNA: TGTGCCAGCAGCCAAGATTACGGGCTTACCGCCTACGAGCAGTACTTC. Variable domain in full (rest from reference TRBV14 and TRBJ2-7): EAGVTQFPSHSVIEKGQTVTLRCDPISGHDNLYWYRRVMGKEIKFLLHFVKESKQDESGMPNNRFLAERTGGTYSTLKVQPAELEDSGVYFCASSQDYGLTAYEQYFGPGTRLTVT.